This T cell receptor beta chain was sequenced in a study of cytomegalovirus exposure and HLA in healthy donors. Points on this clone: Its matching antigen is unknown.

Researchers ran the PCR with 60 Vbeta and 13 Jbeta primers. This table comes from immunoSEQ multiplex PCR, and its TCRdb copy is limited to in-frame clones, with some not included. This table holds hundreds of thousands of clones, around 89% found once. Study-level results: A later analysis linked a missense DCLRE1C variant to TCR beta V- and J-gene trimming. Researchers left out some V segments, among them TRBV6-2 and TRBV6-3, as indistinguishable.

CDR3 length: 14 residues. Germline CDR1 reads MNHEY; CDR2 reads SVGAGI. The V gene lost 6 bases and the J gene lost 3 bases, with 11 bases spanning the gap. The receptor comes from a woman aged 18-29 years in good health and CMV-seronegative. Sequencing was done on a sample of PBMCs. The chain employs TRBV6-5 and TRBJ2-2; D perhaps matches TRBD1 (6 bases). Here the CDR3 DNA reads TGTGCCAGCAGGTCCAGGGGAGACACCGGGGAGCTGTTTTTT. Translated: CASRSRGDTGELFF.